The clone carrying this TCR beta chain has more than one count but fewer than ten. Its antigen remains unidentified. The data derive from a study of metastatic and nonmetastatic thyroid tumors. The CDR3 consists of 14 residues. V was cut by 6 bases and J by 6 bases, with 14 bases left in between. With MiXCR, TCRdb reprocessed the PCR reads. The table records 15,000 to 20,000 clones, 20% to 25% of them present only once. Study-wide findings and caveats: In both blood and tumor samples, TCR beta diversity was reported significantly higher for malignant than benign nodules.

Until they underwent thyroid surgery, no patient had received any treatment. The sample comprised adjacent normal tissue. This receptor was identified in a female donor with papillary thyroid cancer or a benign thyroid nodule (not recorded which). Some clones in this sample may be carry-over from other donors' samples. This sequence joins TRBV12-3 or TRBV12-4 and TRBJ1-4, with a tentative D call TRBD1 (5 bases). CDR3 region: CASRQVGGHEKLFF. In DNA form, the CDR3 reads TGTGCCAGCAGGCAGGTGGGGGGTCATGAAAAACTGTTTTTT.